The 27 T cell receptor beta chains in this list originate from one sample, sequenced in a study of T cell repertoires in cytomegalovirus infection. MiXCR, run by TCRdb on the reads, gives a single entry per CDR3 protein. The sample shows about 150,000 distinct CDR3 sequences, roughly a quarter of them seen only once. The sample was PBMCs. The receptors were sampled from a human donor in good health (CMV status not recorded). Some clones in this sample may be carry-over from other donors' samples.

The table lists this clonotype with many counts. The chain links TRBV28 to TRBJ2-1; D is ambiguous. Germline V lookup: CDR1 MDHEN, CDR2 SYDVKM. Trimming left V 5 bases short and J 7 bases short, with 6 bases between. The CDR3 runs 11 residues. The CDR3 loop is CASSPLNEQFF. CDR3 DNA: TGTGCCAGCAGTCCGTTAAATGAGCAGTTCTTC.

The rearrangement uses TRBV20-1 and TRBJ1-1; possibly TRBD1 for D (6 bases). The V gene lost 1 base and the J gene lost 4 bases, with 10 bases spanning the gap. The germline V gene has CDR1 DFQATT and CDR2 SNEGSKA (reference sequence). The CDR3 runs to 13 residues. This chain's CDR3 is CSARGGGGTEAFF. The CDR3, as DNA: TGCAGTGCTAGAGGGGGAGGGGGCACTGAAGCTTTCTTT.

DNA for the CDR3: TGTGCCAGCAGCTTGGGGGACGGAAGCTTCTATGAGCAGTTCTTC. It specifies CASSLGDGSFYEQFF. The chain recombines TRBV5-5 with TRBJ2-1, with D perhaps assigned TRBD1 or TRBD2 (5 bases each). The V gene lost 0 bases and the J gene lost 8 bases, with 15 bases spanning the gap. The length of the CDR3 is 15 residues. The germline V gene has CDR1 SGHKS and CDR2 YYEKEE (reference sequence).

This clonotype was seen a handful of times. The CDR3 coding sequence is TGTGCCAGCAGTCGACAGGGGGCATTCCTCGAGCAGTACTTC. This translates into CASSRQGAFLEQYF. The rearrangement uses TRBV2 and TRBJ2-7; 10 positions agree with TRBD1. The length of the CDR3 is 14 residues. Trimming at V came to 5 bases and at J to 6 bases, leaving 7 bases not matched to a gene. Germline-derived CDR1 and CDR2 are SNHLY and FYNNEI.

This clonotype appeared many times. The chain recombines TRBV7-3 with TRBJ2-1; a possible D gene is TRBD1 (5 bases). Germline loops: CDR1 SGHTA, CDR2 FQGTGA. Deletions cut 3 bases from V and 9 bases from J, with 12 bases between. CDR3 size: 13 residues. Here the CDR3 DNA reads TGTGCCAGCAGCTTGGGGCAGACTCGTGAGCAGTTCTTC. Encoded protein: CASSLGQTREQFF.

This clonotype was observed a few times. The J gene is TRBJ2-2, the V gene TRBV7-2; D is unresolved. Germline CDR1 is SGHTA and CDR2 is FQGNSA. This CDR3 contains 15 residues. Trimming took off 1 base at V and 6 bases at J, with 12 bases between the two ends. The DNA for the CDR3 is TGTGCCAGCAGCTTAGGAGGAAGTGGCGCCGGGGAGCTGTTTTTT. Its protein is CASSLGGSGAGELFF.

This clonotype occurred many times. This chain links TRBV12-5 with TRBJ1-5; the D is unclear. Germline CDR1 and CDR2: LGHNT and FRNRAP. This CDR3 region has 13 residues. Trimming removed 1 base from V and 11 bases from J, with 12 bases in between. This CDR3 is CASGLDEISAQHF. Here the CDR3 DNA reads TGTGCTAGTGGTTTGGACGAGATCTCGGCCCAGCATTTT.

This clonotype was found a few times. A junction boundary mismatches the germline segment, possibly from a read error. This chain's CDR3 is CTSSPSQGRFGYTF. The CDR3 DNA sequence: TGTACCAGCAGCCCTAGTCAAGGGAGGTTTGGCTACACCTTC. The chain is built from TRBV7-9 and TRBJ1-2, with D unclear. Germline V gene lookup returns CDR1 SEHNR and CDR2 FQNEAQ (reference sequence). The CDR3 is 14 amino acids.

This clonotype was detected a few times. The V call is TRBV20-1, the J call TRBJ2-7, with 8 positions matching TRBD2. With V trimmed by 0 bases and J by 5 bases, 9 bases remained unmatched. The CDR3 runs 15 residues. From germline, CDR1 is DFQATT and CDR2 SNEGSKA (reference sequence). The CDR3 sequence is CSAREGTRVGHEQYF. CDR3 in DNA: TGCAGTGCTAGAGAAGGGACTAGGGTTGGCCACGAGCAGTACTTC.

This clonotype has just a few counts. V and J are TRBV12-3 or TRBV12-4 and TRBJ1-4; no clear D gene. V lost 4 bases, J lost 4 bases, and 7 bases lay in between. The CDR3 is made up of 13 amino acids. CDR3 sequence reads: CASSYRGNEKLFF. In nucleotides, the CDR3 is TGTGCCAGCAGTTATCGGGGTAATGAAAAACTGTTTTTT.

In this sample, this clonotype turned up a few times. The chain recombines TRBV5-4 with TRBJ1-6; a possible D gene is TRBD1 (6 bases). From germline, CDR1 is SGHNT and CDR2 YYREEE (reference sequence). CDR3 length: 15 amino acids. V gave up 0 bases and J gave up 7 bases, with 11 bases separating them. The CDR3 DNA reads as TGTGCCAGCAGCTTGGGTTACAGGGAAAATTCACCCCTCCACTTT. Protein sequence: CASSLGYRENSPLHF.

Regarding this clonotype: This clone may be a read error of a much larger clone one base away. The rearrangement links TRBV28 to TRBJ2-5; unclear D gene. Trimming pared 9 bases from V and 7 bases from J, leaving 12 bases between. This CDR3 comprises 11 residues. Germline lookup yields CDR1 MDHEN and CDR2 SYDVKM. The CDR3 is CARSDGRTQYF. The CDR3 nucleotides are TGTGCCAGAAGTGACGGAAGGACCCAGTACTTC. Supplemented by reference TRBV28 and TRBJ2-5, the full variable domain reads DVKVTQSSRYLVKRTGEKVFLECVQDMDHENMFWYRQDPGLGLRLIYFSYDVKMKEKGDIPEGYSVSREKKERFSLILESASTNQTSMYLCARSDGRTQYFGPGTRLLVL.

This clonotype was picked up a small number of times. This CDR3 is CASKRDTNTGELFF. The DNA of the CDR3 is TGTGCCAGCAAAAGGGACACCAACACCGGGGAGCTGTTTTTT. V and J are TRBV2 and TRBJ2-2, with D perhaps matching TRBD1 (6 bases). The CDR3 spans 14 residues. Deletions cut 7 bases from V and 2 bases from J, with 11 bases between. Germline assignment: CDR1 SNHLY and CDR2 FYNNEI.

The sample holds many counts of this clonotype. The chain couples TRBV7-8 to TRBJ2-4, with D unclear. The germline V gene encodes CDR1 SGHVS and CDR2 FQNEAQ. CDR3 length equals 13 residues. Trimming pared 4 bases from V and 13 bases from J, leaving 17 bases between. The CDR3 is CASSSTLTRLQYF. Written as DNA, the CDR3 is TGTGCCAGCAGCTCCACCCTGACGCGCCTACAGTACTTC.

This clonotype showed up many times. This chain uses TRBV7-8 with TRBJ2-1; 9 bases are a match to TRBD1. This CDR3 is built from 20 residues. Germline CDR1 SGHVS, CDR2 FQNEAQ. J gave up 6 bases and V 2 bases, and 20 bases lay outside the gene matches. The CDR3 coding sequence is TGTGCCAGCAGCTTACGTACAGGGGGCACAAGGGGGGCCTCTTTCAATGAGCAGTTCTTC. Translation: CASSLRTGGTRGASFNEQFF.

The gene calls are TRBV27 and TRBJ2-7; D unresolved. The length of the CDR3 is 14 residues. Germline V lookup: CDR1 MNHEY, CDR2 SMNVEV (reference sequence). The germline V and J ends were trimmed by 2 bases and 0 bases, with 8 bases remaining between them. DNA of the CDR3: TGTGCCAGCAGTTTAGGCTCGTTCTCCTACGAGCAGTACTTC. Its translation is CASSLGSFSYEQYF.

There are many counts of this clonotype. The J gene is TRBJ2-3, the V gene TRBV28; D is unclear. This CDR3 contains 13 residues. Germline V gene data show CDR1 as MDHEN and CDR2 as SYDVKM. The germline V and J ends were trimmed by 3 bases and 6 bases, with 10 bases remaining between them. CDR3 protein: CASSFLGMDTQYF. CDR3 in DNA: TGTGCCAGCAGTTTTCTGGGGATGGATACGCAGTATTTT.

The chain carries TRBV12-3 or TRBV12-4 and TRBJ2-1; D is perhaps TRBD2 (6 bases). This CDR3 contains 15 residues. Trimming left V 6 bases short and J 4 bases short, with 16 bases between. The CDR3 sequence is CASSQGGNVYNEQFF. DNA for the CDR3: TGTGCCAGCAGCCAAGGAGGGAATGTATACAATGAGCAGTTCTTC.

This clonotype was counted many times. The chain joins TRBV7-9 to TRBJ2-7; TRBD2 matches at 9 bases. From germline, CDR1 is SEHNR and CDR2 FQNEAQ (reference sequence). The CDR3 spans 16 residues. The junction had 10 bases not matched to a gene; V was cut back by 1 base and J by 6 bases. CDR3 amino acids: CASSLVGGRAGGEQYF. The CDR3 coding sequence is TGTGCCAGCAGCTTAGTAGGCGGGAGGGCCGGTGGCGAGCAGTACTTC.

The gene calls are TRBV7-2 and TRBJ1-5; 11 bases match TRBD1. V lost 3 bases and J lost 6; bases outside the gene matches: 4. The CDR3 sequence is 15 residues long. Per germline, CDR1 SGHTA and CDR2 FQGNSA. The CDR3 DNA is TGTGCCAGCAGCTTGGACAGGGGGCCCGGTCAGCCCCAGCATTTT. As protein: CASSLDRGPGQPQHF.

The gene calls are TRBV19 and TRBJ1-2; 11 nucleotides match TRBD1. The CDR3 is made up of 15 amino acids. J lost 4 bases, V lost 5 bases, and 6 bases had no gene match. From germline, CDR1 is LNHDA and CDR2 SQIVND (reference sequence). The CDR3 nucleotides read TGTGCCAGTAGTTGGACAGGGGGCCCTGTCTATGGCTACACCTTC. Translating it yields CASSWTGGPVYGYTF.

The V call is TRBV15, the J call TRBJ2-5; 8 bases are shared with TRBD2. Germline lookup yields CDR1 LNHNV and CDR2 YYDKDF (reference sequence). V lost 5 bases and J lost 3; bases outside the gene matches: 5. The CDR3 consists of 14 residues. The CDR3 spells CATSDRGGEETQYF. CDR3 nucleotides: TGTGCCACCAGCGACCGGGGGGGAGAAGAGACCCAGTACTTC.

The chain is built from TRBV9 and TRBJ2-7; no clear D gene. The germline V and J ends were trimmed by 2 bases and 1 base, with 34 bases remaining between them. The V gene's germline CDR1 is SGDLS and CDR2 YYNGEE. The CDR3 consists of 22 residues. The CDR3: CASSVGTHASGPFEVSSYEQYF. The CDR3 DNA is TGTGCCAGCAGCGTGGGAACCCACGCATCCGGCCCGTTCGAGGTCTCATCCTACGAGCAGTACTTC.

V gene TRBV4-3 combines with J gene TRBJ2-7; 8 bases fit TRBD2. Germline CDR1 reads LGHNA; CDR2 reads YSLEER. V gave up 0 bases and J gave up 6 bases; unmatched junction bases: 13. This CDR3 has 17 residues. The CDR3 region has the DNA TGCGCCAGCAGCCAAGAGTCCGCTGCGGGAGGTCCATCCGAGCAGTACTTC. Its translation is CASSQESAAGGPSEQYF.

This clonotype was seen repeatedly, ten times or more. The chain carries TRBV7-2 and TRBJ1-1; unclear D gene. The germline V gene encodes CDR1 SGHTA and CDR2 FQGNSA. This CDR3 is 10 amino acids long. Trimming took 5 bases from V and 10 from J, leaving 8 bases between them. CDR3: CASSDHPAFF. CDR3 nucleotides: TGTGCCAGCAGCGACCATCCAGCTTTCTTT. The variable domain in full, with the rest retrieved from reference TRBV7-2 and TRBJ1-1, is GAGVSQSPSNKVTEKGKDVELRCDPISGHTALYWYRQSLGQGLEFLIYFQGNSAPDKSGLPSDRFSAERTGGSVSTLTIQRTQQEDSAVYLCASSDHPAFFGQGTRLTVV.

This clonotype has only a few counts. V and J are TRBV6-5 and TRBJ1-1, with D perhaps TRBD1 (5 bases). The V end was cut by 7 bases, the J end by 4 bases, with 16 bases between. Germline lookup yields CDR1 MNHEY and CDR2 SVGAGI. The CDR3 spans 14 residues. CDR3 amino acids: CASNLGPWGTEAFF. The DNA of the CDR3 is TGTGCCAGCAACCTGGGACCTTGGGGCACTGAAGCTTTCTTT.

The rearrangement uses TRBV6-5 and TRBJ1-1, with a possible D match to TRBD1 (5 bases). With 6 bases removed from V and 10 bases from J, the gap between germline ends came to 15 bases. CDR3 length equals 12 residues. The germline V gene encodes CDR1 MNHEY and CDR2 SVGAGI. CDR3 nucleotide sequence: TGTGCCAGCAGCCCAAGGGGCGGTAGAGCTTTCTTT. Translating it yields CASSPRGGRAFF.